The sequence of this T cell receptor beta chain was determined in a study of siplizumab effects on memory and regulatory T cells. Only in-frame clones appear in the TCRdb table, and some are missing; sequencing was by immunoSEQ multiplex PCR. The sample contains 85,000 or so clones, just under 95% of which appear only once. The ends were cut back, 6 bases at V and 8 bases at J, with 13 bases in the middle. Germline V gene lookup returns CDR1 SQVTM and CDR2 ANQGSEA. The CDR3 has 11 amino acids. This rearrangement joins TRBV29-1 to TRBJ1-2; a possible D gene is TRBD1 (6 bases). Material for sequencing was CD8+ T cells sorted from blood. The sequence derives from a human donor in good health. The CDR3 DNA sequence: TGCAGCGTCATCGAGACAGGCGGCTACACCTTC. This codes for CSVIETGGYTF.